This TCR beta chain was obtained from a study of blood T cell repertoires in COVID-19. The overall study: Acute and convalescent COVID-19 specimens originated in the United States, Italy and Spain.

The data were produced by immunoSEQ multiplex PCR, yet TCRdb's version contains in-frame clones alone and is incomplete. The sample includes about 110,000 clones, approximately 78% of them seen just once. Input material: peripheral blood. This TCR was sampled from a man aged 65 to 79 with acute or convalescent COVID-19.

The CDR3 protein is CASSYTGGNGYTF. The DNA for the CDR3 is TGTGCCAGCAGTTACACAGGGGGCAATGGCTACACCTTC. The chain has TRBV7-9 and TRBJ1-2, with 9 positions matching TRBD1. Germline-derived CDR1 and CDR2 are SEHNR and FQNEAQ (reference sequence). The CDR3 spans 13 residues. Unmatched junction bases numbered 5, after V lost 6 bases and J lost 6 bases.